The clone carrying this TCR beta chain was counted a few times. The antigen is undetermined. Germline V lookup: CDR1 SGHNT, CDR2 YYREEE (reference sequence). The CDR3 runs 14 residues. V lost 3 bases to trimming and J lost 7 bases, with 16 bases between them. This sample was taken from a study of cytomegalovirus exposure and HLA in healthy donors. The study, taken as a whole, reports: Three chains tied to CMV proved CMV antigen-specific in vitro. What a later analysis showed was that several of the most significant clusters appeared linked to common viral pathogens. Later work showed greater clonal expansion in HLA-associated TCR beta chains than in equally common others.

The PCR had 60 Vbeta and 13 Jbeta primers. This table comes from immunoSEQ multiplex PCR, and its TCRdb copy is limited to in-frame clones, with some not included. The sample records 120,000 to 150,000 clones, 82% being singletons. The receptor's source is a male donor in good health and CMV-seronegative. The chain recombines TRBV5-4 with TRBJ1-2; D may be TRBD1 (5 bases). The material sequenced was PBMCs. CDR3 protein: CASSSVGPEGGYTF. DNA for the CDR3: TGTGCCAGCAGCTCGGTGGGGCCTGAAGGTGGCTACACCTTC. The entire variable domain, with the rest obtained from reference TRBV5-4 and TRBJ1-2, is as follows: ETGVTQSPTHLIKTRGQQVTLRCSSQSGHNTVSWYQQALGQGPQFIFQYYREEENGRGNFPPRFSGLQFPNYSSELNVNALELDDSALYLCASSSVGPEGGYTFGSGTRLTVV.